This T cell receptor beta chain was sequenced during a study of memory CD4+ T cells and cytomegalovirus serostatus. The overall study: Healthy Belgian adult donors included about nine CMV-positive and 24 CMV-negative people. Whole-study findings and limits: CMV serostatus prediction reached median AUC around 0.94, or 0.89 with US-trained model.

The sort gate was single viable CD3+CD4+CD8-CD45RO+ cells for memory CD4+ T cells. CD4+ T cells were isolated by positive magnetic selection. Turning to this clone: The antigen is unknown.

In the original processing: Out-of-frame sequences were removed, leaving 2 million to 2.5 million distinct TCRbeta sequences. Profiling relied on immunoSEQ multiplex PCR, and the TCRdb table lists in-frame clones only, not all of them. The V and J calls and clone size come from that table; D and trimming were worked out from the DNA. The table includes some 54,000 clones, about four fifths detected once. The germline V gene encodes CDR1 SGHTA and CDR2 FQGNSA. The trim removed 1 base at V and 5 bases at J, leaving 2 bases unmatched. The CDR3 loop spans 14 amino acids. The rearrangement joins TRBV7-2 to TRBJ2-5, with 9 bases lining up with TRBD1. This TCR came from an adult in good health and CMV-seropositive. Specimen: memory CD4+ T cells from blood. CDR3 sequence reads: CASSLDRGQETQYF. For the CDR3, the DNA is TGTGCCAGCAGCTTAGACAGGGGGCAGGAGACCCAGTACTTC.